The 4 T cell receptor beta chains below were found in one sample sequenced in a study of blood T cell repertoires in COVID-19 (dated by TCRdb to the early 2020s). Library preparation employed the immunoSEQ multiplex PCR assay. This immuneACCESS table, as held by TCRdb, lists in-frame sequences with V and J called but not all clones. Of the missing ones, under half trace to an unresolved V gene in checked studies; the others have no known cause. The sample table records 350,000 to 400,000 clones; 85% to 90% of these occur just once. The top ten clonotypes cover around 1% of the sample. Sequencing was performed on PBMCs or T cells enriched from blood (not recorded which). The receptor set was obtained from a young man who had recovered from COVID-19.

This chain connects TRBV5-4 to TRBJ2-7; TRBD2 might be the D (5 bases). The length of the CDR3 is 15 residues. Trimming took off 2 bases at V and 5 bases at J, with 17 bases between the two ends. Germline V CDR1 and CDR2: SGHNT, YYREEE (reference sequence). CDR3 nucleotide sequence: TGTGCCAGCAGCTTAGGCCCGGGGATCGGAGACGAGCAGTACTTC. Protein product: CASSLGPGIGDEQYF.

A few counts support this clone. This sequence joins TRBV4-1 and TRBJ1-4; TRBD1 matches at 8 bases. This CDR3 has 17 amino acids. The junction had 9 bases not matched to a gene; V was cut back by 2 bases and J by 4 bases. The germline CDR1 and CDR2 sequences are MGHRA and YSYEKL. CDR3 sequence reads: CASSQTSDRGLNEKLFF. For the CDR3, the DNA is TGCGCCAGCAGCCAAACCTCCGACAGGGGCCTTAATGAAAAACTGTTTTTT.

This sequence joins TRBV19 and TRBJ2-7; 12 bases line up with TRBD2. The CDR3 has 17 residues. With V trimmed by 1 base and J by 1 base, 5 bases remained unmatched. Germline-derived CDR1 and CDR2 are LNHDA and SQIVND (reference sequence). Here the CDR3 reads CASSIVATSGRSYEQYF. CDR3 DNA: TGTGCCAGTAGTATAGTGGCGACTAGCGGGAGATCCTACGAGCAGTACTTC. The complete variable domain, with remaining parts taken from reference TRBV19 and TRBJ2-7, reads DGGITQSPKYLFRKEGQNVTLSCEQNLNHDAMYWYRQDPGQGLRLIYYSQIVNDFQKGDIAEGYSVSREKKESFPLTVTSAQKNPTAFYLCASSIVATSGRSYEQYFGPGTRLTVT.

The V call is TRBV7-2, the J call TRBJ2-7; 7 bases align to TRBD1. Per the germline V gene, CDR1 is SGHTA and CDR2 is FQGNSA. This CDR3 contains 16 residues. The junction had 8 bases not matched to a gene; V was cut back by 1 base and J by 2 bases. In DNA, the CDR3 is TGTGCCAGCAGCTTAGGGTGGCAGGGGGAACCCTACGAGCAGTACTTC. Its protein product is CASSLGWQGEPYEQYF.